This T cell receptor beta chain was documented in a study of OX40 agonist ivuxolimab in advanced cancers. Germline V gene data show CDR1 as LNHDA and CDR2 as SQIVND (reference sequence). V trimming: 8 bases; J trimming: 0 bases; junction bases outside the gene matches: 9. The CDR3 runs 16 residues. Clones were read by immunoSEQ multiplex PCR, and TCRdb kept only the in-frame ones, dropping some. The sample lists 65,000 to 70,000 clones; 90% were seen once. This sequence originates from an adult with an advanced solid tumor such as melanoma, head and neck, liver or kidney cancer. Sequencing used CD4+ or CD8+ T cells sorted from blood, obtained in a trial of the OX40 agonist ivuxolimab. This sequence joins TRBV19 and TRBJ2-2, with TRBD1 identical over 7 bases. The CDR3 DNA reads as TGTGCCAGTGGTCGGGACAGACGTTCGAACACCGGGGAGCTGTTTTTT. Residues: CASGRDRRSNTGELFF.